This T cell receptor beta chain was recovered during a study of cytomegalovirus exposure and HLA in healthy donors. Points on this clone: The antigen is unknown.

Points from the study as a whole: Later analysis demonstrated an association between a missense DCLRE1C variant and TCR beta V- and J-gene trimming. The study listed 150 to 200 cytomegalovirus-associated TCR beta chains. Three chains tied to CMV proved CMV antigen-specific in vitro. HLA allele associations emerged for roughly 17,000 TCR beta sequences in a later analysis, at 0.05 false discovery rate.

The PCR had 60 Vbeta and 13 Jbeta primers. Only in-frame clones appear in the TCRdb table, and some are missing; sequencing was by immunoSEQ multiplex PCR. In the table there are around 64,000 clones, over 75% of which are singletons. This CDR3 contains 14 residues. V was pared by 2 bases and J by 5 bases, with 4 bases of the junction left unmatched. Germline values: CDR1 SGHRS, CDR2 YFSETQ. This sequence originates from a female donor in good health and CMV-seronegative. The J gene is TRBJ2-5, the V gene TRBV5-1; 9 bases are a match to TRBD1. The source material was PBMCs. CDR3 region: CASSLQGAPETQYF. In nucleotides, the CDR3 is TGCGCCAGCAGCTTACAGGGGGCGCCGGAGACCCAGTACTTC.